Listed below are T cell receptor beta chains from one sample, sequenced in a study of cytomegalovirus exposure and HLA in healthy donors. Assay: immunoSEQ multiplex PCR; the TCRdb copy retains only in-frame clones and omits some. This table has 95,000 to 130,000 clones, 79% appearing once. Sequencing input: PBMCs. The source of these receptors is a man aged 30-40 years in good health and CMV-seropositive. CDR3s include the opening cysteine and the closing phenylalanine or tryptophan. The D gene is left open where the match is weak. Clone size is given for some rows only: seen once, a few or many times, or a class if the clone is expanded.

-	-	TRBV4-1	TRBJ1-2	CASSLQGPSNYGYTF	TGCGCCAGCAGCCTCCAGGGGCCGTCGAACTATGGCTACACCTTC
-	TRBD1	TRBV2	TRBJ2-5	CATQGKEETQYF	TGTGCTACACAGGGGAAAGAAGAGACCCAGTACTTC
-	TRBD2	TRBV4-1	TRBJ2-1	CASSHLPGRTSGNEQFF	TGCGCCAGCAGCCACCTCCCCGGACGGACTAGCGGGAATGAGCAGTTCTTC
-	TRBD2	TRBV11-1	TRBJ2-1	CASSERLARPYNEQFF	TGTGCCAGCAGCGAGAGACTAGCCCGGCCATACAATGAGCAGTTCTTC
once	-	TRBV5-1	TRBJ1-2	CASSFAGTNYGYTF	TGCGCCAGCAGCTTCGCAGGGACTAACTATGGCTACACCTTC
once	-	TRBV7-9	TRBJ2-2	CSSNKTLQGPGELFF	TGTTCCAGCAACAAGACACTACAGGGACCCGGGGAGCTGTTTTTT
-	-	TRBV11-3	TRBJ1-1	CASSNNYEAFF	TGTGCCAGCAGCAACAACTATGAAGCTTTCTTT
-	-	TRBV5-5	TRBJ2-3	CASSLSVNTDTQYF	TGTGCCAGCAGCTTGTCGGTAAACACAGATACGCAGTATTTT
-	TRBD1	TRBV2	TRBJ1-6	CASSFTGGASPLHF	TGTGCCAGCAGCTTTACAGGGGGCGCATCACCCCTCCACTTT
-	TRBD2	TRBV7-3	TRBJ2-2	CASSLIVAGGPGELFF	TGTGCCAGCAGCTTAATCGTAGCGGGGGGTCCCGGGGAGCTGTTTTTT
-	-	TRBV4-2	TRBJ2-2	CASRRGEFPGELFF	TGTGCCAGCAGACGTGGAGAGTTCCCCGGGGAGCTGTTTTTT
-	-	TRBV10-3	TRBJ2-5	CAISDRRSETQYF	TGTGCCATCAGTGACAGGAGGTCAGAGACCCAGTACTTC
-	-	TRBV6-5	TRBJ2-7	CASSADRHSYEQYF	TGTGCCAGCAGCGCTGACAGGCACTCCTACGAGCAGTACTTC
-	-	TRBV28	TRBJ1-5	CASSLRPSDQPQHF	TGTGCCAGCAGTTTGAGGCCTTCGGATCAGCCCCAGCATTTT
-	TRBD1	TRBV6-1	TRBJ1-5	CASSEITGGYNQPQHF	TGTGCCAGCAGTGAAATCACAGGGGGCTACAATCAGCCCCAGCATTTT
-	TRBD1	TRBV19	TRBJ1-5	CASSYFGTADQPQHF	TGTGCCAGTAGCTACTTCGGGACAGCCGATCAGCCCCAGCATTTT